These 27 T cell receptor beta chains were all obtained from the same sample, sequenced in a study of blood T cells in healthy people across ages. For the second PCR, which ran for roughly 6 to 11 cycles, a sample-barcoded 5' primer and a J-beta primer mix were used. TCRdb processed the 5' RACE reads anew with MiXCR; each CDR3 protein has one entry. The table has about 730,000 distinct CDR3 sequences, around 40% seen once; the top ten hold 20% to 25%. The sequencing sample was made of blood. The receptor set was obtained from a woman aged 60-75 years in good health.

This clonotype was detected only a few times. J is TRBJ2-7 and V is TRBV11-1; 8 nucleotides agree with TRBD2. V dropped 3 bases and J dropped 3; count of bases not matched to a gene: 4. The V gene's germline CDR1 is SGHAT and CDR2 FQDESV (reference sequence). The CDR3 spans 14 residues. CDR3 sequence (DNA): TGTGCCAGCAGCTTGAGCGGGAGTGTCTACGAGCAGTACTTC. Translation gives CASSLSGSVYEQYF.

This clonotype was seen only a few times. The V call is TRBV20-1, the J call TRBJ1-2, with D maybe TRBD1 (5 bases). This CDR3 has 11 residues. Germline V gene lookup returns CDR1 DFQATT and CDR2 SNEGSKA (reference sequence). Trimming took off 3 bases at V and 6 bases at J, with 8 bases between the two ends. CDR3 region: CSARTADGYTF. The CDR3 DNA is TGCAGTGCTAGGACAGCCGATGGCTACACCTTC.

This clonotype was recorded at least ten times. The V call is TRBV6-2 or TRBV6-3, the J call TRBJ2-1; TRBD2 matches at 10 bases. This CDR3 has 15 amino acids. Losses at the gene ends were 6 bases for V and 4 bases for J; bases not matched to a gene: 6. Germline loops: CDR1 MNHEY, CDR2 SVGEGT. The CDR3: CASSASGSEYNEQFF. The CDR3 bases are TGTGCCAGCAGCGCTAGCGGGAGTGAGTACAATGAGCAGTTCTTC.

This rearrangement joins TRBV5-1 to TRBJ2-1; D is ambiguous. The CDR3 length is 15 residues. Trimming shortened V by 3 bases and J by 0 bases, and 10 bases separated the two germline ends. Per the germline V gene, CDR1 is SGHRS and CDR2 is YFSETQ. Written as DNA, the CDR3 is TGCGCCAGCAGCTACGACGGAAACTCCTACAATGAGCAGTTCTTC. As protein: CASSYDGNSYNEQFF.

Turning to this clonotype: The junction differs from germline at one of its ends, possibly a read error. This chain's CDR3 is CAGSLSLREVADTQYF. DNA for the CDR3: TGTGCCGGCAGCTTATCCCTACGGGAGGTCGCAGATACGCAGTATTTT. V gene TRBV7-9 combines with J gene TRBJ2-3, with 7 bases lining up with TRBD2. The CDR3 contains 16 residues. Germline CDR1 and CDR2: SEHNR and FQNEAQ (reference sequence). The variable domain in full, with the rest retrieved from reference TRBV7-9 and TRBJ2-3, is DTGVSQNPRHKITKRGQNVTFRCDPISEHNRLYWYRQTLGQGPEFLTYFQNEAQLEKSRLLSDRFSAERPKGSFSTLEIQRTEQGDSAMYLCAGSLSLREVADTQYFGPGTRLTVL.

This clonotype was observed a few times. J is TRBJ2-3 and V is TRBV4-2; D not resolved. CDR1 is LGHNA and CDR2 is YNFKEQ in the germline V gene. The CDR3 contains 16 residues. Trimming pared 1 base from V and 2 bases from J, leaving 13 bases between. CDR3 coding DNA: TGTGCCAGCAGCCAAGTTCAAGGAATGAACACAGATACGCAGTATTTT. Its protein is CASSQVQGMNTDTQYF.

Only one count was recorded for this clonotype. This chain uses TRBV2 with TRBJ1-2; D is unclear. The CDR3 length is 14 residues. V was pared by 1 base and J by 0 bases, with 6 bases between. From germline, CDR1 is SNHLY and CDR2 FYNNEI. The CDR3 sequence: CASSEVGANYGYTF. CDR3 in DNA: TGTGCCAGCAGTGAAGTTGGGGCTAACTATGGCTACACCTTC. Complete variable domain (other parts from reference TRBV2 and TRBJ1-2): EPEVTQTPSHQVTQMGQEVILRCVPISNHLYFYWYRQILGQKVEFLVSFYNNEISEKSEIFDDQFSVERPDGSNFTLKIRSTKLEDSAMYFCASSEVGANYGYTFGSGTRLTVV.

This clonotype was seen at least ten times. The rearrangement uses TRBV12-3 or TRBV12-4 and TRBJ2-7; TRBD1 agrees at 11 bases. V shed 3 bases, J shed 2 bases, and the junction held 6 bases outside the gene matches. CDR3 size: 16 residues. The CDR3 protein is CASSLGTGGVPYEQYF. CDR3 bases: TGTGCCAGCAGTTTGGGGACAGGGGGAGTCCCCTACGAGCAGTACTTC.

The chain couples TRBV4-3 to TRBJ2-3, with D unresolved. Trimming left V 0 bases short and J 3 bases short, with 10 bases between. Germline CDR1 is LGHNA and CDR2 is YSLEER. The length of the CDR3 is 15 residues. CDR3 region: CASSQDRHETDTQYF. The CDR3 bases are TGCGCCAGCAGCCAAGACCGACACGAGACAGATACGCAGTATTTT.

This clonotype has ten or more counts. V is TRBV12-3 or TRBV12-4 and J is TRBJ1-5, with TRBD1 identical over 9 bases. J gave up 5 bases and V 5 bases, and 4 bases lay outside the gene matches. The CDR3 contains 14 residues. The CDR3 DNA sequence: TGTGCCAGCAGTCCGACAGGGGGGGATCAGCCCCAGCATTTT. Amino acid sequence: CASSPTGGDQPQHF.

The V call is TRBV20-1, the J call TRBJ2-1; 10 bases match TRBD2. With 4 bases clipped from V and 4 bases from J, the junction kept 7 bases outside the gene matches. CDR1 and CDR2 (germline): DFQATT, SNEGSKA (reference sequence). This CDR3 spans 15 amino acids. CDR3 loop: CSAIRPLAGYNEQFF. CDR3 sequence (DNA): TGCAGTGCTATTCGCCCACTAGCGGGATACAATGAGCAGTTCTTC.

The chain is built from TRBV20-1 and TRBJ2-5; TRBD1 matches 11 bases. The V segment lost 6 bases and the J segment 4 bases; nucleotides outside the gene matches: 4. CDR1 and CDR2 from the germline V gene are DFQATT and SNEGSKA (reference sequence). This CDR3 comprises 13 residues. The CDR3 region is CSADRGQGETQYF. DNA for the CDR3: TGCAGTGCGGACAGGGGGCAAGGAGAGACCCAGTACTTC.

The J gene is TRBJ2-2, the V gene TRBV4-3, with TRBD2 matching 7 bases. The CDR3 is 18 amino acids. Germline V gene lookup returns CDR1 LGHNA and CDR2 YSLEER. With 0 bases clipped from V and 1 base from J, the junction kept 8 bases outside the gene matches. The CDR3 spells CASSQDLASGLNTGELFF. In DNA, the CDR3 is TGCGCCAGCAGCCAAGATTTGGCTAGCGGTTTGAACACCGGGGAGCTGTTTTTT.

The chain has TRBV9 and TRBJ2-3; D possibly corresponds to TRBD2 (5 bases). This CDR3 has 15 amino acids. The V end was cut by 0 bases, the J end by 8 bases, with 16 bases between. Germline CDR1 is SGDLS and CDR2 is YYNGEE. CDR3: CASSVGSGAGGTQYF. In DNA, the CDR3 is TGTGCCAGCAGCGTAGGGAGCGGAGCAGGAGGTACGCAGTATTTT.

This clonotype was recorded a few times. The rearrangement uses TRBV2 and TRBJ2-1; TRBD1 or TRBD2 may be the D gene (6 bases each). Germline V gene lookup returns CDR1 SNHLY and CDR2 FYNNEI. V was clipped by 10 bases and J by 7 bases, with 17 bases between them. This CDR3 has 13 amino acids. This chain's CDR3 is CATPKGGKNEQFF. The CDR3 nucleotides are TGTGCCACCCCGAAGGGGGGCAAGAATGAGCAGTTCTTC. Filled out from reference TRBV2 and TRBJ2-1, the complete variable domain reads EPEVTQTPSHQVTQMGQEVILRCVPISNHLYFYWYRQILGQKVEFLVSFYNNEISEKSEIFDDQFSVERPDGSNFTLKIRSTKLEDSAMYFCATPKGGKNEQFFGPGTRLTVL.

This clonotype turned up a few times. This chain links TRBV6-2 or TRBV6-3 with TRBJ1-5, with D tentatively TRBD1 (5 bases). The CDR3 has 15 residues. The V end lost 2 bases, the J end lost 4 bases, and 12 bases lay between the germline ends. Germline V CDR1 and CDR2: MNHEY, SVGEGT. The DNA for the CDR3 is TGTGCCAGCAGTTACGACAGTACCCTTAATCAGCCCCAGCATTTT. Translation: CASSYDSTLNQPQHF.

The chain carries TRBV20-1 and TRBJ1-1; no clear D gene. The CDR3 is 15 amino acids. V gave up 6 bases and J gave up 4 bases, with 21 bases separating them. CDR1 is DFQATT, CDR2 SNEGSKA, per germline (reference sequence). The CDR3: CSARKRRLLGTEAFF. The CDR3 DNA reads TGCAGTGCCCGGAAGCGGCGCCTTTTGGGCACTGAAGCTTTCTTT.

This clonotype turned up a few times. V usage is TRBV5-6 and J usage is TRBJ2-5; D call uncertain. V was cut by 3 bases and J by 1 base, with 7 bases left in between. The germline CDR1 and CDR2 sequences are SGHDT and YYEEEE. This CDR3 comprises 13 residues. The CDR3 spells CASSSRAQETQYF. In nucleotides, the CDR3 is TGTGCCAGCAGCTCGCGCGCCCAAGAGACCCAGTACTTC.

In the case of this clonotype: One end of the junction does not line up with germline, which may come from a read error. The chain has TRBV6-6 and TRBJ1-2; the match to TRBD1 covers 7 bases. Germline V gene sequence: CDR1 MNHNY, CDR2 SVGAGI (reference sequence). The CDR3 consists of 14 residues. CDR3 protein: CASSDRDSNSGYTF. The CDR3 coding sequence is TGTGCCAGCAGTGACCGGGACAGTAACTCTGGCTACACCTTC.

The rearrangement links TRBV28 to TRBJ1-2, with 7 bases matching TRBD1. This CDR3 region has 13 residues. Losses at the gene ends were 7 bases for V and 3 bases for J; bases not matched to a gene: 5. Germline CDR1 and CDR2: MDHEN and SYDVKM. The CDR3 sequence is CASKKQGHYGYTF. CDR3 nucleotides: TGTGCCAGCAAAAAACAGGGGCACTATGGCTACACCTTC.

The rearrangement links TRBV10-3 to TRBJ2-3; 7 nucleotides agree with TRBD2. Germline V gives CDR1 ENHRY, CDR2 SYGVKD. This CDR3 contains 17 residues. V lost 0 bases to trimming and J lost 0 bases; unmatched junction nucleotides: 6. For the CDR3, the DNA is TGTGCCATCAGTGAGTCGGCTAGCGGACATAGCACAGATACGCAGTATTTT. The encoded protein is CAISESASGHSTDTQYF.

The CDR3 DNA reads TGCAGTGCTCACCTAGCGGGAGTCTTATATGAGCAGTTCTTC. Amino acid sequence: CSAHLAGVLYEQFF. This sequence joins TRBV20-1 and TRBJ2-1; 10 positions agree with TRBD2. This CDR3 comprises 14 residues. Per germline, CDR1 DFQATT and CDR2 SNEGSKA (reference sequence). J was trimmed by 8 bases and V by 5 bases; bases with no gene match: 9.

V gene TRBV20-1 combines with J gene TRBJ1-1; D unclear. This CDR3 comprises 15 residues. V was pared by 3 bases and J by 4 bases, with 18 bases between. Germline CDR1 reads DFQATT; CDR2 reads SNEGSKA (reference sequence). The CDR3 loop reads CSASWGRGVGTEAFF. The CDR3 DNA follows: TGCAGTGCTAGTTGGGGTCGGGGAGTGGGCACTGAAGCTTTCTTT.

This chain connects TRBV29-1 to TRBJ2-3; 12 nucleotides line up with TRBD2. V shed 7 bases and J 2 bases; nucleotides not matched to a gene: 7. Germline assignment: CDR1 SQVTM and CDR2 ANQGSEA. This CDR3 is built from 15 residues. CDR3 region: CSAVTSGRNTDTQYF. The CDR3 DNA sequence: TGCAGCGCCGTCACTAGCGGGAGGAACACAGATACGCAGTATTTT.

This clonotype was found a few times. The chain uses TRBV15 and TRBJ2-6; D gene uncertain. This CDR3 has 19 amino acids. Trimming took off 1 base at V and 0 bases at J, with 16 bases between the two ends. CDR1 and CDR2 (germline): LNHNV, YYDKDF (reference sequence). The CDR3 nucleotides read TGTGCCACCAGCAGAGGTAGAGCCCAGCCCCTCTCTGGGGCCAACGTCCTGACTTTC. Residues: CATSRGRAQPLSGANVLTF.

This clonotype has more than one count but fewer than ten. The chain employs TRBV7-9 and TRBJ1-6; D perhaps matches TRBD1 (5 bases). The V gene's germline CDR1 is SEHNR and CDR2 FQNEAQ (reference sequence). The V gene lost 4 bases and the J gene lost 0 bases, with 13 bases spanning the gap. This CDR3 is 17 amino acids long. In DNA form, the CDR3 reads TGTGCCAGCAGCTCCGGGGCATTTGTCTCCTATAATTCACCCCTCCACTTT. This encodes CASSSGAFVSYNSPLHF.

V is TRBV2 and J is TRBJ2-7; 9 bases align to TRBD2. V dropped 6 bases and J dropped 5; count of bases not matched to a gene: 17. The CDR3 is made up of 17 amino acids. Germline assignment: CDR1 SNHLY and CDR2 FYNNEI. The CDR3 DNA is TGTGCCAGCAGCCTGATGGGGGTTTTTAGCGGGAGTCACGAGCAGTACTTC. Translation gives CASSLMGVFSGSHEQYF.